This T cell receptor (beta chain) was recovered during a study of CD8+ T cells in alopecia areata. The study's findings and limits: Normal scalp showed lower clonality than lesional scalp, especially alopecia totalis/universalis.

Extracted from the samples, RNA was reverse transcribed into cDNA to serve as the sequencing template. TCRdb keeps only in-frame clones here, not all; method: immunoSEQ multiplex PCR. The sample lists around 29,000 clones, around 80% seen once, with around 20% in the top ten. The CDR3 consists of 16 residues. After removal of 2 bases from V and 2 bases from J, the junction contained 4 bases not matched to a gene. The V gene's germline CDR1 is MRHNA and CDR2 SNTAGT. By sample share, this clone is medium-sized. Its antigen is as yet unknown. This rearrangement joins TRBV6-4 to TRBJ2-3; 10 nucleotides align to TRBD2. Sequenced: NKG2D-low CD8+ T cells sorted from blood. The TCR was taken from a human donor with alopecia areata. This CDR3 is CASSDRAGGPTDTQYF. The CDR3, as DNA: TGTGCCAGCAGTGACCGAGCGGGGGGGCCCACAGATACGCAGTATTTT.